The 14 T cell receptor beta chains in this list originate from one sample, sequenced in a study of blood T cell repertoires in COVID-19. Using immunoSEQ multiplex PCR, the repertoire was profiled, and TCRdb retains in-frame clones only, with some absent. The table lists roughly 250,000 clones, more than 85% of them singletons, with about 1.6% in the top ten. The material sequenced was PBMCs or T cells enriched from blood (not recorded which). These TCRs come from a woman aged 50 to 60 who had recovered from COVID-19.

The rearrangement links TRBV5-1 to TRBJ1-2, with TRBD1 matching 7 bases. The V gene's germline CDR1 is SGHRS and CDR2 YFSETQ. The CDR3 extends over 14 amino acids. J was trimmed by 6 bases and V by 0 bases; bases with no gene match: 5. The CDR3 DNA reads as TGCGCCAGCAGCTTGGAGGGACAGCCCGATGGCTACACCTTC. It encodes CASSLEGQPDGYTF.

V usage is TRBV9 and J usage is TRBJ2-3; D is unresolved. Germline V gives CDR1 SGDLS, CDR2 YYNGEE. V lost 1 base, J lost 4 bases, and 7 bases lay in between. CDR3 size: 13 residues. The CDR3 DNA follows: TGTGCCAGCAGCGTACAGGTTGCAGATACGCAGTATTTT. As protein: CASSVQVADTQYF.

V is TRBV12-3 or TRBV12-4 and J is TRBJ1-1; D ambiguous. CDR3 length: 11 amino acids. V dropped 6 bases and J dropped 9 bases, with 11 bases sitting between them. The CDR3: CASSPREKAFF. CDR3 in DNA: TGTGCCAGCAGCCCTCGGGAAAAAGCTTTCTTT.

This clone was seen a handful of times. This CDR3 is CASSWGVHEQFF. CDR3 nucleotides: TGTGCCAGTTCATGGGGGGTTCATGAGCAGTTCTTC. The V gene is TRBV19, the J gene TRBJ2-1; D is perhaps TRBD2 (6 bases). There are 12 residues in the CDR3. Germline V gives CDR1 LNHDA, CDR2 SQIVND (reference sequence). V lost 8 bases and J lost 8, with 13 bases in between.

The V call is TRBV14, the J call TRBJ2-1; 8 nucleotides align to TRBD1. CDR3 length equals 16 residues. Looked up from germline, CDR1 is SGHDN and CDR2 is FVKESK. J gave up 2 bases and V 0 bases, and 3 bases lay outside the gene matches. The CDR3 reads CASSQDRGPPYNEQFF. In nucleotides, the CDR3 is TGTGCCAGCAGCCAAGACAGGGGGCCACCCTACAATGAGCAGTTCTTC.

The chain links TRBV6-2 or TRBV6-3 to TRBJ1-2; TRBD1 matches at 9 bases. The CDR3 covers 14 residues. CDR1 and CDR2 (germline): MNHEY, SVGEGT. V gave up 0 bases and J gave up 8 bases; unmatched junction bases: 4. For the CDR3, the DNA is TGTGCCAGCAGTTACTCGGGACAGGGAGACGGCTACACCTTC. Translating it yields CASSYSGQGDGYTF.

CDR3 protein: CASSPHSGYEQYF. In DNA, the CDR3 is TGTGCCAGCAGTCCCCACTCGGGGTACGAGCAGTACTTC. The J gene is TRBJ2-7, the V gene TRBV27; weak D call: TRBD2 (5 bases). This CDR3 spans 13 amino acids. V lost 5 bases and J 4 bases, leaving 12 bases between the germline ends. CDR1 is MNHEY, CDR2 SMNVEV, per germline (reference sequence).

This clone came up once. The V call is TRBV14, the J call TRBJ2-7; weak D call: TRBD2 (5 bases). The ends were cut back, 0 bases at V and 1 base at J, with 10 bases in the middle. This CDR3 spans 15 amino acids. Germline lookup yields CDR1 SGHDN and CDR2 FVKESK. CDR3 sequence reads: CASSQEVRESYEQYF. CDR3 in DNA: TGTGCCAGCAGCCAAGAAGTTCGGGAATCCTACGAGCAGTACTTC.

The rearrangement links TRBV19 to TRBJ2-1; 13 nucleotides align to TRBD2. This CDR3 has 16 residues. Per the germline V gene, CDR1 is LNHDA and CDR2 is SQIVND (reference sequence). J lost 4 bases, V lost 4 bases, and 4 bases had no gene match. The CDR3 DNA is TGTGCCAGTAGTAGGGGACTAGCGGGATTTTACAATGAGCAGTTCTTC. Translating it yields CASSRGLAGFYNEQFF.

The chain is built from TRBV15 and TRBJ1-3, with unresolved D. Trimming took 5 bases from V and 0 from J, leaving 8 bases between them. The CDR3 totals 14 residues. CDR1 is LNHNV and CDR2 is YYDKDF in the germline V gene (reference sequence). Here the CDR3 reads CATSPRGSGNTIYF. The CDR3 DNA follows: TGTGCCACCAGCCCACGGGGCTCTGGAAACACCATATATTTT.

The J gene is TRBJ2-3, the V gene TRBV5-6; TRBD2 agrees at 14 bases. The CDR3 sequence is 17 residues long. Germline values: CDR1 SGHDT, CDR2 YYEEEE. The trim removed 3 bases at V and 4 bases at J, leaving 7 bases unmatched. The CDR3, as DNA: TGTGCCAGCAGCTCCCCGGGACTAGCGGGAGTTCCAGATACGCAGTATTTT. Its protein is CASSSPGLAGVPDTQYF. Full variable domain (outside the CDR3, taken from reference TRBV5-6 and TRBJ2-3): DAGVTQSPTHLIKTRGQQVTLRCSPKSGHDTVSWYQQALGQGPQFIFQYYEEEERQRGNFPDRFSGHQFPNYSSELNVNALLLGDSALYLCASSSPGLAGVPDTQYFGPGTRLTVL.

This chain links TRBV7-5 with TRBJ1-1; TRBD1 was called by the table and not checked on the DNA. TRBV7-5 is a pseudogene locus. This CDR3 is 16 amino acids long. CDR3: CARSLAAWGQFTEAFF. CDR3 DNA: TGTGCCAGAAGCTTAGCGGCTTGGGGACAATTCACTGAAGCTTTCTTT.

J is TRBJ1-2 and V is TRBV5-8; D gene ambiguous. There are 16 residues in the CDR3. CDR1 is SGHTS and CDR2 is YDEGEE in the germline V gene. Trimming took off 3 bases at V and 5 bases at J, with 20 bases between the two ends. CDR3 in amino acids: CASSSNSVFGWYGYTF. As DNA, the CDR3 is TGTGCCAGCAGCTCCAACTCGGTCTTCGGGTGGTATGGCTACACCTTC.

The rearrangement uses TRBV7-6 and TRBJ2-7; TRBD1 agrees at 10 bases. J gave up 10 bases and V 5 bases, and 11 bases lay outside the gene matches. The CDR3 contains 14 residues. Germline loops: CDR1 SGHVS, CDR2 FNYEAQ. CDR3 nucleotide sequence: TGTGCCAGCAGCACTTCAGGACAGGGGGAGGTTCAGTACTTC. Protein product: CASSTSGQGEVQYF.